This T cell receptor beta chain was retrieved from a study of cytomegalovirus exposure and HLA in healthy donors. This clone was counted only a few times. The germline gives CDR1 ENHRY, CDR2 SYGVKD. The CDR3 is made up of 15 amino acids. Trimming took 6 bases from V and 0 from J; bases not matched to a gene: 5. The study ran its PCR with 60 Vbeta and 13 Jbeta primers. Measured with immunoSEQ multiplex PCR; TCRdb has only the in-frame clones, and not every one. The sample yields roughly 120,000 clones, about four fifths seen once. The material sequenced was PBMCs. The chain is built from TRBV10-3 and TRBJ1-3, with 7 bases aligning to TRBD1. The clonotype comes from a female donor in good health and CMV-seropositive. The CDR3 sequence: CAISDRANSGNTIYF. For the CDR3, the DNA is TGTGCCATCAGCGACAGGGCGAACTCTGGAAACACCATATATTTT.